This is a list of T cell receptor beta chains from one sample in a study of tumor-infiltrating lymphocytes in localized non-small cell lung cancer. Assay: immunoSEQ multiplex PCR; the TCRdb copy retains only in-frame clones and omits some. The sample yields about 12,000 clones, 75% to 80% seen once. What was sequenced was uninvolved lung tissue not adjacent to the tumor. Receptors originate from a human donor with non-small cell lung cancer. CDR3s include the opening cysteine and the closing phenylalanine or tryptophan. A D gene is named only where the DNA matches it firmly. Rows may omit the clone size; those that give it use once, few, many or a size class.

abundance | j_gene | d_gene | v_gene | CDR3nt | CDR3aa
- | TRBJ1-1 | TRBD1 | TRBV19 | TGTGCCAGTAGGGGAGGACAGGGTAGAACTGAAGCTTTCTTT | CASRGGQGRTEAFF
- | TRBJ1-5 | - | TRBV4-1 | TGCGCCAGCAGCCACCCGACGGACGGGTACAATCAGCCCCAGCATTTT | CASSHPTDGYNQPQHF
- | TRBJ2-3 | TRBD1 | TRBV18 | TGTGCCAGCTCACCCGGGACAGGCCTTGATACGCAGTATTTT | CASSPGTGLDTQYF
- | TRBJ2-1 | - | TRBV6-1 | TGTGCCAGCAGTGAATTCCGGGTGGGCGAGCAGTTCTTC | CASSEFRVGEQFF
few | TRBJ2-5 | - | TRBV2 | TGTGCCAGCAGTGTCAGGAGCCCTCAAGAGACCCAGTACTTC | CASSVRSPQETQYF
once | TRBJ1-2 | TRBD1 | TRBV30 | TGTGCCTGGACCTGGACAGGGCTCTATGGCTACACCTTC | CAWTWTGLYGYTF
- | TRBJ1-5 | - | TRBV10-2 | TGCGCCAGCAGTTTCGACCCGGAGATGCAGCCCCAGCATTTT | CASSFDPEMQPQHF
- | TRBJ1-5 | - | TRBV30 | TGTGCCTGGAGTTCCCCGGGTAATCAGCCCCAGCATTTT | CAWSSPGNQPQHF
hyperexpanded | TRBJ1-5 | - | TRBV30 | TGTGCCTGGAGTGCCTCCGGGGCTAGCAATCAGCCCCAGCATTTT | CAWSASGASNQPQHF
- | TRBJ2-7 | - | TRBV2 | TGTGCCAGCAACCCCCCGTTAGGGGGATCCTACGAGCAGTACTTC | CASNPPLGGSYEQYF
- | TRBJ2-3 | TRBD2 | TRBV2 | TGTGCCAGCAGTGAGGGCTTAGCGGGAGAGTCAGATACGCAGTATTTT | CASSEGLAGESDTQYF
- | TRBJ2-2 | - | TRBV10-3 | TGTGCCATCAGTGAGGGCGGGGAGCTGTTTTTT | CAISEGGELFF
- | TRBJ2-5 | TRBD1 | TRBV7-7 | TGTGCTAGCAGCGTGGGACAGGACGGGGAGACCCAGTACTTC | CASSVGQDGETQYF
- | TRBJ1-5 | TRBD1 | TRBV18 | TGTGCCAGCTCCCCCCGACAGGGGATGGAGCAGCCCCAGCATTTT | CASSPRQGMEQPQHF
- | TRBJ2-1 | TRBD2 | TRBV15 | TGTGCCACCAGCAGAGAAACGGGAGGGACATATGAGCAGTTCTTC | CATSRETGGTYEQFF
- | TRBJ2-3 | - | TRBV6-5 | TGTGCCAGCAGTTATGGTCCAGGGGGCACAGATACGCAGTATTTT | CASSYGPGGTDTQYF
- | TRBJ2-3 | TRBD2 | TRBV30 | TGTGCCTGGAAGGGCAGCGGGAGGGCCCAGGGTGATACGCAGTATTTT | CAWKGSGRAQGDTQYF
- | TRBJ1-1 | TRBD1 | TRBV5-1 | TGCGCCAGCAGCTTGCAAGGGACAGGGGAGGGGGCTTTCTTT | CASSLQGTGEGAFF
- | TRBJ2-7 | - | TRBV11-3 | TGTGCCAGCAGTTACGGGCCCTCCTACGAGCAGTACTTC | CASSYGPSYEQYF
few | TRBJ1-1 | - | TRBV27 | TGTGCCAGCAGGGCCGTACAGAGCGAAGCTTTCTTT | CASRAVQSEAFF
- | TRBJ2-7 | - | TRBV27 | TGTGCCAGCAGTTTTAGGTACAGAGTAGCCTACGAGCAGTACTTC | CASSFRYRVAYEQYF
- | TRBJ2-1 | - | TRBV9 | TGTGCCAGCAGCGTAGGCGGGGAAGCCTACAATGAGCAGTTCTTC | CASSVGGEAYNEQFF
- | TRBJ1-2 | - | TRBV6-5 | TGTGCCAGCAGTTACGACGGACTCCTCGCTAACTATGGCTACACCTTC | CASSYDGLLANYGYTF
few | TRBJ2-7 | TRBD1 | TRBV2 | TGTGCCAGCAGTGAAGCTGGGACAGACTTTACCTACGAGCAGTACTTC | CASSEAGTDFTYEQYF
- | TRBJ2-7 | - | TRBV27 | TGTGCCAGCACTCCCCCCTACGAGCAGTACTTC | CASTPPYEQYF
- | TRBJ1-1 | - | TRBV27 | TGTGCCAGCAGTTTGGGCAGGGAGAAAGCTTTCTTT | CASSLGREKAFF
- | TRBJ1-5 | - | TRBV7-6 | TGTGCCAGCAGCTTATTCCGACAGGCCTCTCCCCAGCATTTT | CASSLFRQASPQHF
- | TRBJ2-5 | - | TRBV11-2 | TGTGCCAGCAGCCCCACCGGGACCCGGGGGGAGACCCAGTACTTC | CASSPTGTRGETQYF
- | TRBJ1-5 | - | TRBV7-2 | TGTGCCAGCAGCTTCTCCTTCAGTCAGCCCCAGCATTTT | CASSFSFSQPQHF
- | TRBJ1-4 | TRBD1 | TRBV6-6 | TGTGCCAGCAGTTACTCCCCGAGGACAGGTGAAAAACTGTTTTTT | CASSYSPRTGEKLFF
- | TRBJ2-2 | TRBD1 | TRBV13 | TGTGCCAGCAGCCCCCGGGACAGGGGTCGGGGCACCGGGGAGCTGTTTTTT | CASSPRDRGRGTGELFF
- | TRBJ1-2 | - | TRBV10-2 | TGCGCCAGCAGTGATGTGTATGGCTACACCTTC | CASSDVYGYTF
- | TRBJ2-2 | - | TRBV28 | TGTGCCAGCAGTAAAGATGGGTTCCGGGAGCTGTTTTTT | CASSKDGFRELFF
- | TRBJ1-2 | - | TRBV6-1 | TGTGCCAGCAGTGATAATTTAGGACAGACGGCCTATGGCTACACCTTC | CASSDNLGQTAYGYTF
- | TRBJ1-1 | - | TRBV7-9 | TGTGCCAGCAGCCGGGGAGGCGGCCCTTTGATGAACACTGAAGCTTTCTTT | CASSRGGGPLMNTEAFF
- | TRBJ2-5 | - | TRBV5-6 | TGTGCCAGCAGCTGGGGTAAATGGACCCAGTACTTC | CASSWGKWTQYF
once | TRBJ1-6 | TRBD1 | TRBV2 | TGTGCCAGCAGGCCTGCTGACAGGGCCCTCCACTTT | CASRPADRALHF
- | TRBJ2-7 | TRBD1 | TRBV7-3 | TGTGCCAGCAGCTTAGCGCCGGGACAGGTTTACGAGCAGTACTTC | CASSLAPGQVYEQYF
- | TRBJ2-7 | - | TRBV29-1 | TGCAGCGCAGGAAAGGGGGGAAACGAGCAGTACTTC | CSAGKGGNEQYF
- | TRBJ1-2 | TRBD1 | TRBV7-2 | TGTGCCAGCAGCTCATCGACAGGGGCTGGCTACACCTTC | CASSSSTGAGYTF
- | TRBJ2-5 | TRBD1 | TRBV7-9 | TGTGCCAGCAGCTTACAGACAGGGGGCGCGGGGACCCAGTACTTC | CASSLQTGGAGTQYF
- | TRBJ2-1 | - | TRBV9 | TGTGCCAGCAGCGTAGTCGGGAACTACAATGAGCAGTTCTTC | CASSVVGNYNEQFF
- | TRBJ1-1 | - | TRBV7-9 | TGTGCCAGCAGCTTAACGGGGAACACTGAAGCTTTCTTT | CASSLTGNTEAFF
- | TRBJ1-2 | - | TRBV6-5 | TGTGCCAGCAGTACCGATTTTTGGAGACGGGATCTCTACACCTTC | CASSTDFWRRDLYTF
- | TRBJ2-6 | - | TRBV29-1 | TGCAGCGTTGAAAAGGTGGCTGGGGCCAACGTCCTGACTTTC | CSVEKVAGANVLTF
few | TRBJ2-7 | - | TRBV7-2 | TGTGCCAGCAGCTTCACGGTCTTCTACGAGCAGTACTTC | CASSFTVFYEQYF
- | TRBJ2-1 | TRBD2 | TRBV28 | TGTGCCAGCAAGGGACTAGCGGGGGACTCCTACAATGAGCAGTTCTTC | CASKGLAGDSYNEQFF
- | TRBJ2-7 | TRBD2 | TRBV9 | TGTGCCAGCAGCCCGGGACTAGCGGGGCCGAGCACCTACGAGCAGTACTTC | CASSPGLAGPSTYEQYF
- | TRBJ2-7 | TRBD2 | TRBV5-1 | TGCGCCAGCAGCACGGCTCCTAGCGGGCCCCTCTCCTACGAGCAGTACTTC | CASSTAPSGPLSYEQYF
few | TRBJ1-5 | - | TRBV6-5 | TGTGCCAGCAGTTTGAGACGAGCTCAGCCCCAGCATTTT | CASSLRRAQPQHF
- | TRBJ2-2 | TRBD2 | TRBV7-9 | TGTGCCAGCAGCTCCCTAGCGGGGGGAACCGGGGAGCTGTTTTTT | CASSSLAGGTGELFF
few | TRBJ2-7 | - | TRBV6-1 | TGTGCCAGCAGTGAGGGGATGGGATACGAGCAGTACTTC | CASSEGMGYEQYF
- | TRBJ1-1 | - | TRBV6-1 | TGTGCCAGCAGTGAAGCGGGGACTTCGAACACTGAAGCTTTCTTT | CASSEAGTSNTEAFF
few | TRBJ2-5 | - | TRBV7-9 | TGTGCTGCCCCATCAGCCAGCCAAGAGACCCAGTACTTC | CAAPSASQETQYF
few | TRBJ1-1 | - | TRBV19 | TGTGCCAGTAGGCTTCAGCCTGTCACTGAAGCTTTCTTT | CASRLQPVTEAFF
- | TRBJ1-4 | - | TRBV6-5 | TGTGCCAGCAGTTATCGGCACGTTGCAACTAATGAAAAACTGTTTTTT | CASSYRHVATNEKLFF
- | TRBJ2-1 | TRBD1 | TRBV4-2 | TGTGCCAGCAGCCAAGTCACACAGGGGACAGGGGGCTCCTACAATGAGCAGTTCTTC | CASSQVTQGTGGSYNEQFF